This T cell receptor (beta chain) was sequenced in a study of T cell responses to AZD1222 COVID-19 vaccine. Study-wide results and limits: The sample set comprised mostly white British donors with more females, and clonal diversity was possibly underestimated.

This CDR3 spans 13 amino acids. The V end lost 4 bases, the J end lost 1 base, and 5 bases lay between the germline ends. CDR1 and CDR2 (germline): MNHEY, SVGAGI. Assay: immunoSEQ multiplex PCR; the TCRdb copy retains only in-frame clones and omits some. Here the sample spans around 70,000 clones, roughly 87% being singletons. As for this clone: Its cognate antigen is unknown.

Analysis merged second doses at about 4 or about 12 weeks. The sequenced sample was peripheral blood, obtained 28 days after the second AZD1222 dose. This TCR was sampled from an adult who received the AZD1222 COVID-19 vaccine. The rearrangement links TRBV6-5 to TRBJ1-5; D is unresolved. CDR3 in amino acids: CASSFYSNQPQHF. In nucleotides, the CDR3 is TGTGCCAGCAGTTTCTACAGCAATCAGCCCCAGCATTTT.